Listed below are T cell receptor beta chains from one sample, sequenced in a study of CD8+CD57+ T cells in acquired aplastic anemia. TCRdb reprocessed the reads with MiXCR, giving one entry per CDR3 protein. This sample yields around 430,000 distinct CDR3 sequences, of which under 40% are seen a single time; 0.8% to 0.85% belongs to the top ten. The sample taken for sequencing was sorted CD4+, CD8+, or CD8+CD57+ T cells (not recorded which) from PBMCs. These TCRs come from a human donor with aplastic anemia. Both conserved end residues are part of each CDR3. Expanded clones get a size class; other rows say once, few or many, or leave the size out.

V gene | clone size | CDR3 protein
TRBV2 | many | CASSRAAASYNEQFF
TRBV2 | many | CASRGYPNTEAFF
TRBV2 | few | CASSTGFGYTF
TRBV24-1 | NA | CATSDKDRVVDSPLHF
TRBV11-1 | few | CASSLVGSGNYGYTF
TRBV19 | NA | CASSIMGSGGNQPQHF
TRBV30 | NA | CAWTGTGGLGPGELCF
TRBV20-1 | many | CSVRGREAEAFF
TRBV6-1 | many | CASGASGYGYTF
TRBV20-1 | few | CSARLRDGELFF
TRBV7-9 | many | CASSLGASGSSYEQYF
TRBV18 | NA | CASSPPAATNYGYTF
TRBV15 | many | CATSPNRGQGNTIYF
TRBV12-3/TRBV12-4 | NA | CASSLSRGQANYGYTF
TRBV20-1 | many | CSARDSLFSGNTIYF
TRBV7-3 | many | CASSLRTSTNTGELFF
TRBV12-3/TRBV12-4 | many | CASSLAEVDVNYGYTF
TRBV11-2 | many | CASSSQGYGNSPLHF
TRBV25-1 | many | CASSEDGQRMSPLHF
TRBV20-1 | NA | CSARDRGQGKNIQYF